There are many counts of the clone carrying this T cell receptor beta chain. Its antigen is unidentified. TCRdb itself ran the PCR reads through MiXCR, one entry per CDR3 protein. Among just under 650,000 distinct CDR3 sequences, nearly 20% were seen once, and the ten largest hold roughly 0.83%. This sample was included in a study of molecular identifiers for immune sequencing clone quantification. Study-level findings and limits: More than 97% of effector molecules, versus under 1% of naive-cell molecules, belonged to clones above 20 RNA copies. Spiked TCR RNA from one Jurkat cell reportedly showed up when mixed among one million naive cells.

This CDR3 contains 12 residues. Trimming shortened V by 6 bases and J by 4 bases, and 6 bases separated the two germline ends. Naive CD8 T cells, phenotype CD8+CD4-CCR7+CD45RA+, were sorted. The chain recombines TRBV12-3 or TRBV12-4 with TRBJ1-4, with D hard to call. The TCR sequence derives from a human donor in good health. Some libraries in this study had Jurkat cell RNA spiked in. Source material: naive CD8+ T cells from blood, with Jurkat cell RNA spiked in. Specified subset: FACS-sorted CD8+CD4-CCR7+CD45RA+ naive T cells. The CDR3 coding sequence is TGTGCCAGCAGGGAAAATAATGAAAAACTGTTTTTT. The encoded protein is CASRENNEKLFF.